This T cell receptor beta chain was recorded in a study of T-cell reconstitution after alpha-beta-depleted transplantation in children. This clonotype was detected only a few times. The library targeted TCRbeta and was prepared with unique molecular identifiers. MiXCR was run by TCRdb on the PCR reads, yielding one entry per CDR3 protein. The sample yields 440,000 or so distinct CDR3 sequences, approximately 11% seen once. The TCR was taken from a human donor who donated a stem cell graft to a child with acute myeloid leukemia. The sequencing here drew on PBMCs from the stem cell graft donor, taken from the stem cell graft.

CDR3 residues: CASSLGSRLAGDYEQYF. For the CDR3, the DNA is TGTGCCAGCAGCTTAGGGTCGAGACTAGCGGGAGACTACGAGCAGTACTTC. The chain recombines TRBV11-2 with TRBJ2-7, with 12 bases fitting TRBD2. With 1 base clipped from V and 3 bases from J, the junction kept 7 bases outside the gene matches. This CDR3 is 17 amino acids long. Germline assignment: CDR1 SGHAT and CDR2 FQNNGV. The full variable domain, completed using reference TRBV11-2 and TRBJ2-7, is EAGVAQSPRYKIIEKRQSVAFWCNPISGHATLYWYQQILGQGPKLLIQFQNNGVVDDSQLPKDRFSAERLKGVDSTLKIQPAKLEDSAVYLCASSLGSRLAGDYEQYFGPGTRLTVT.